These T cell receptor beta chains were read from a single sample in a study of T cells in Graves' hyperthyroidism and ophthalmopathy. TCRdb recomputed calls from the multiplex PCR reads with MiXCR, one row per CDR3 protein. This sample has about half a million distinct CDR3 sequences, with roughly 24% found just once. Sequenced input: blood. The receptors here all came from a woman between 25 and 40 years old with Graves' ophthalmopathy. Both conserved end residues are part of each CDR3. Some rows have no size entry. The others give once, few or many, or a class for an expanded clone.

V gene: TRBV7-9
clone size: many
CDR3 length: 14
J gene: TRBJ1-1
CDR3 protein: CASSLQGLDTEAFF

V gene: TRBV30
clone size: many
CDR3 length: 13
J gene: TRBJ2-7
CDR3 protein: CAWTPGGSYEQYF

V gene: TRBV14
clone size: many
CDR3 length: 13
J gene: TRBJ2-7
CDR3 protein: CASKSGSSYEQYF

V gene: TRBV30
clone size: many
CDR3 length: 11
J gene: TRBJ1-1
CDR3 protein: CAWRAYTEAFF

V gene: TRBV9
clone size: many
CDR3 length: 17
J gene: TRBJ1-2
CDR3 protein: CASSVSSLLNKANGYTF

V gene: TRBV12-5
clone size: few
CDR3 length: 15
J gene: TRBJ1-1
CDR3 protein: CASGLQQDLNTEAFF

V gene: TRBV6-1
clone size: many
CDR3 length: 15
J gene: TRBJ1-3
CDR3 protein: CASTPLRDSGNTIYF

V gene: TRBV24-1
clone size: many
CDR3 length: 16
J gene: TRBJ1-5
CDR3 protein: CAPPGTAPGAYQPQHF

V gene: TRBV5-1
clone size: -
CDR3 length: 14
J gene: TRBJ2-2
CDR3 protein: CASSPLGTTGELFF

V gene: TRBV6-1
clone size: few
CDR3 length: 15
J gene: TRBJ1-1
CDR3 protein: CASRQDHGGGTEAFF

V gene: TRBV2
clone size: -
CDR3 length: 13
J gene: TRBJ1-2
CDR3 protein: CASTPNRDFGYTF

V gene: TRBV5-5
clone size: many
CDR3 length: 11
J gene: TRBJ1-1
CDR3 protein: CASSDWDIAFF

V gene: TRBV4-1
clone size: few
CDR3 length: 15
J gene: TRBJ1-3
CDR3 protein: CASSQEWVSGNTIYF